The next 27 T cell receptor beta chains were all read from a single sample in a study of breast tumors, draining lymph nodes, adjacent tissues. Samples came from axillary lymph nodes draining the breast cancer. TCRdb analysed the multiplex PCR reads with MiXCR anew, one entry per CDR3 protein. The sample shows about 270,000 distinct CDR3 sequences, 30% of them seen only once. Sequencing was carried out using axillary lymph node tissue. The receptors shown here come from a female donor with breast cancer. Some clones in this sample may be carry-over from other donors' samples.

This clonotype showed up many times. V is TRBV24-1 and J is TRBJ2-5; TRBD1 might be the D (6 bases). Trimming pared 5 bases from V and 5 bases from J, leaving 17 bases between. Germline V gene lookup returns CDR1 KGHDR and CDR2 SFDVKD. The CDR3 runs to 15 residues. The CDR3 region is CATSGQGRFGETQYF. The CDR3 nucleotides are TGTGCCACCAGTGGGCAGGGGAGATTTGGGGAGACCCAGTACTTC.

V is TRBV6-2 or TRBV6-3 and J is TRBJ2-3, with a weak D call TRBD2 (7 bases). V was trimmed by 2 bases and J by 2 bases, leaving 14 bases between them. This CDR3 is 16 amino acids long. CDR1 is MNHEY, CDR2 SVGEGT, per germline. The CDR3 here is CASSYRGAGDTDTQYF. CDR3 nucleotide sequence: TGTGCCAGCAGTTACCGGGGGGCCGGGGACACAGATACGCAGTATTTT.

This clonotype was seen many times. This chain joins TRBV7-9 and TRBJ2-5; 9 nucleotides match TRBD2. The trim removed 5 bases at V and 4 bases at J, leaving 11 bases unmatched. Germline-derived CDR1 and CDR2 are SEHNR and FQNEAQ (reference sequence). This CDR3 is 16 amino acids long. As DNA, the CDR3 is TGTGCCAGCAGCCCTGGGGTAGCGGGAGTAGGAGAGACCCAGTACTTC. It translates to CASSPGVAGVGETQYF.

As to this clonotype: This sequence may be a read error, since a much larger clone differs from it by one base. The CDR3 nucleotides read TGTGCCAGCAGCGGACCGGGGGGGCCGGTCTATGGCTCCACCTTC. The encoded protein is CASSGPGGPVYGSTF. The V gene is TRBV9, the J gene TRBJ1-2; a possible D gene is TRBD1 (6 bases). Germline V CDR1 and CDR2: SGDLS, YYNGEE. This CDR3 spans 15 amino acids.

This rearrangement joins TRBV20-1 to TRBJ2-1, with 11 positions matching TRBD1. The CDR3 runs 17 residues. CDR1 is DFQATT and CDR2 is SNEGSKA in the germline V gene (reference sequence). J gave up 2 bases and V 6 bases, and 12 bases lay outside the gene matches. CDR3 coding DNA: TGCAGTGCGGTCGGGACAGGGGGGGGGGAAGCCTACAATGAGCAGTTCTTC. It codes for CSAVGTGGGEAYNEQFF.

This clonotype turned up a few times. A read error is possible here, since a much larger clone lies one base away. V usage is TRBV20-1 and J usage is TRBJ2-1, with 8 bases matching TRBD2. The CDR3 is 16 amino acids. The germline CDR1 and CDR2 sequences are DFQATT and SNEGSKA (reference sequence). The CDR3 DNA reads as TGCGGTGCTAGAGCCCAGCGGGAGTCCACCTACAATGAGCAGTTCTTC. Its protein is CGARAQRESTYNEQFF.

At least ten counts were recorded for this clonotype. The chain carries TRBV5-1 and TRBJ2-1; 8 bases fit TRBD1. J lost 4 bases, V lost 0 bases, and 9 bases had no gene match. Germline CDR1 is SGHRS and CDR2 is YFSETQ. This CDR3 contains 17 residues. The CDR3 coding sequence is TGCGCCAGCAGCTTGGCCGGGACAGGCGGCAAATACAATGAGCAGTTCTTC. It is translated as CASSLAGTGGKYNEQFF.

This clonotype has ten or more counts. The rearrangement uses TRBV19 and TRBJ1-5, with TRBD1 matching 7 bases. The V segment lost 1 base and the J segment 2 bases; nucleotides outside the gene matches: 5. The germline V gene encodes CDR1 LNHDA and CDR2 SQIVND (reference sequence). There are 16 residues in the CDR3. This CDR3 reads CASSIGQGGRNQPQHF. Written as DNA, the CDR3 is TGTGCCAGTAGTATAGGACAGGGCGGCCGCAATCAGCCCCAGCATTTT.

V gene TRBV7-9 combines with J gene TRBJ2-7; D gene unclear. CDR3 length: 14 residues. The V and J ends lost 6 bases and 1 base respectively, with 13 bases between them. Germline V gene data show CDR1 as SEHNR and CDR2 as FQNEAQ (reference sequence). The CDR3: CASSTRNGSYEQYF. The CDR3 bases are TGTGCCAGCAGTACCCGGAACGGATCCTACGAGCAGTACTTC.

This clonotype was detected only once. The CDR3 sequence is CASSFFPSDTSTEAFF. The CDR3 region has the DNA TGCGCCAGCAGCTTCTTCCCATCGGACACTAGCACTGAAGCTTTCTTT. This chain connects TRBV5-1 to TRBJ1-1, with D possibly being TRBD1 (5 bases). CDR3 length: 16 amino acids. The V gene lost 2 bases and the J gene lost 4 bases, with 18 bases spanning the gap. From germline, CDR1 is SGHRS and CDR2 YFSETQ.

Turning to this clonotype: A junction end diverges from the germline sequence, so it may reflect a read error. The CDR3 spells CAGSPTGTGELFF. The CDR3 bases are TGTGCCGGCAGCCCAACTGGGACCGGGGAGCTGTTTTTT. The chain recombines TRBV5-5 with TRBJ2-2; no reliable D call. CDR3 length: 13 amino acids. Per germline, CDR1 SGHKS and CDR2 YYEKEE (reference sequence).

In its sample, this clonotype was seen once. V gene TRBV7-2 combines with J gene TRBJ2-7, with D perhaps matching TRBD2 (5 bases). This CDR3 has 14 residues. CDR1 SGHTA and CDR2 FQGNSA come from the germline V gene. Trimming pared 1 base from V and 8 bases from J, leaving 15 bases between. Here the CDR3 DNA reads TGTGCCAGCAGCTTAGGGACTGACTTTACGAAGCAGTACTTC. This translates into CASSLGTDFTKQYF.

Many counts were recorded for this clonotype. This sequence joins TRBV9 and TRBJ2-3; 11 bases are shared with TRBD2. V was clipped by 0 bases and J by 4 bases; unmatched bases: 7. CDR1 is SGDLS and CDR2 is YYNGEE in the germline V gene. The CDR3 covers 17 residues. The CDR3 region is CASSVGGSGRASDTQYF. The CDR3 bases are TGTGCCAGCAGCGTAGGGGGTAGCGGGAGGGCCTCAGATACGCAGTATTTT.

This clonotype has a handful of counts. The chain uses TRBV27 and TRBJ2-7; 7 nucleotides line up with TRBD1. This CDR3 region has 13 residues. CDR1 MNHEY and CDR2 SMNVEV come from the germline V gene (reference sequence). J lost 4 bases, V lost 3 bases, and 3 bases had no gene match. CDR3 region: CASSLLRGYEQYF. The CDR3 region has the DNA TGTGCCAGCAGTTTGCTCAGGGGGTACGAGCAGTACTTC.

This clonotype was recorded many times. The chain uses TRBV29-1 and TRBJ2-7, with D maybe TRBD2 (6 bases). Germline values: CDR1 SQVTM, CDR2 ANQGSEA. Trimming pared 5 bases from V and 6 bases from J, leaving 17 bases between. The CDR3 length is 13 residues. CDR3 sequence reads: CSVLGLAATEQYF. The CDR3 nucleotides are TGCAGCGTTTTGGGCTTAGCGGCTACCGAGCAGTACTTC.

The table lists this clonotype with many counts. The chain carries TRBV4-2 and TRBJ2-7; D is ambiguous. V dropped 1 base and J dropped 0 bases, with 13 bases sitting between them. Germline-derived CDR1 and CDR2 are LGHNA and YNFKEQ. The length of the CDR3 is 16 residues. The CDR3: CASSQGLQPSSYEQYF. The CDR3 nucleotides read TGTGCCAGCAGCCAAGGACTCCAACCGAGCTCCTACGAGCAGTACTTC.

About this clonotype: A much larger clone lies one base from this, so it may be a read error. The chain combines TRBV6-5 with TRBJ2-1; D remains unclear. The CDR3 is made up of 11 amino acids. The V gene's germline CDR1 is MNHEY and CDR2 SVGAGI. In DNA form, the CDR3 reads TGTGCCAGCAGTTCTCTGGGTTCCCAGCTCTTC. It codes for CASSSLGSQLF.

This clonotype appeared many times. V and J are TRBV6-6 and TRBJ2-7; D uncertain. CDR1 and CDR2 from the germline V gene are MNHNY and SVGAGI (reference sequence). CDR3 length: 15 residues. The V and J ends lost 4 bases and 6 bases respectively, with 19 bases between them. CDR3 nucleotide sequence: TGTGCCAGCAGTTTACGAGAGTTGGGGTCCGGCGAGCAGTACTTC. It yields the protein CASSLRELGSGEQYF.

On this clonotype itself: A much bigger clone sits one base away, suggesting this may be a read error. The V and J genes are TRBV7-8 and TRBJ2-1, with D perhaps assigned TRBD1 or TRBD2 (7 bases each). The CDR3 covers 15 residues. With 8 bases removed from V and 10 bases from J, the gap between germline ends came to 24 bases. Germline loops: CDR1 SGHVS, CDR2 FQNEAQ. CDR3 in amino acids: CASASLRTRGGEQFF. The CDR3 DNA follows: TGTGCCAGCGCCTCCTTGCGGACTAGAGGGGGCGAGCAGTTCTTC.

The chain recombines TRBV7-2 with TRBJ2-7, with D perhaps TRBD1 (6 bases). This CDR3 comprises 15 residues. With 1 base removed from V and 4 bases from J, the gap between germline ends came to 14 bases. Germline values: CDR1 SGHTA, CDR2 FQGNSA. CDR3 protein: CASSLGWDKRYEQYF. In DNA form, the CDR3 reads TGTGCCAGCAGCTTAGGCTGGGACAAAAGGTACGAGCAGTACTTC.

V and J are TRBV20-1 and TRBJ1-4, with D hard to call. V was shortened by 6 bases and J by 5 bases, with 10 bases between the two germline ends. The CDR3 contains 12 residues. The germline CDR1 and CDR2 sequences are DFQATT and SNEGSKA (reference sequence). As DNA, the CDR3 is TGCAGTGCAAACCAGGAGAATGAAAAACTGTTTTTT. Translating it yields CSANQENEKLFF.

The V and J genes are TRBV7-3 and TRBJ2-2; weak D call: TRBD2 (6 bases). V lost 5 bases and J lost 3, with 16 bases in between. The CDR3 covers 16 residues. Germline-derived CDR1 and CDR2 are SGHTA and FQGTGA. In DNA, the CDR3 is TGTGCCAGCAGCCGCGTGGAGGGCGGCTACACCGGGGAGCTGTTTTTT. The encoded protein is CASSRVEGGYTGELFF. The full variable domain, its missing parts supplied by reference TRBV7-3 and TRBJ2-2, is GAGVSQTPSNKVTEKGKYVELRCDPISGHTALYWYRQSLGQGPEFLIYFQGTGAADDSGLPNDRFFAVRPEGSVSTLKIQRTERGDSAVYLCASSRVEGGYTGELFFGEGSRLTVL.

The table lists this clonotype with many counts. CDR3 loop: CASSYQTGSPLHF. The CDR3 region has the DNA TGTGCCAGCAGTTACCAAACGGGTTCACCCCTCCACTTT. This chain joins TRBV5-6 and TRBJ1-6; D gene uncertain. The CDR3 has 13 residues. Germline values: CDR1 SGHDT, CDR2 YYEEEE. V was trimmed by 5 bases and J by 9 bases, leaving 12 bases between them.

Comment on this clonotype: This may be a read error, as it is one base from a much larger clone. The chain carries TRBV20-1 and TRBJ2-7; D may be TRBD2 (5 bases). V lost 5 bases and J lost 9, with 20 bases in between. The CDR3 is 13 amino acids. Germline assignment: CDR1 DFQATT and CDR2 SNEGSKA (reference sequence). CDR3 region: CSAPRGSTHAQYF. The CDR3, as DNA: TGCAGTGCTCCCCGGGGTAGCACCCACGCGCAGTACTTC.

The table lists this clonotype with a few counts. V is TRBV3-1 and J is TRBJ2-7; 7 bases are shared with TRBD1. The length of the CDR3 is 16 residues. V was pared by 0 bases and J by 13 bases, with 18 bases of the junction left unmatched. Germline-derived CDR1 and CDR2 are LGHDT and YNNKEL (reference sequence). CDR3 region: CASSQEGADRSFLYYF. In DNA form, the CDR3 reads TGTGCCAGCAGCCAAGAAGGGGCGGACAGGTCTTTTCTTTACTACTTC.

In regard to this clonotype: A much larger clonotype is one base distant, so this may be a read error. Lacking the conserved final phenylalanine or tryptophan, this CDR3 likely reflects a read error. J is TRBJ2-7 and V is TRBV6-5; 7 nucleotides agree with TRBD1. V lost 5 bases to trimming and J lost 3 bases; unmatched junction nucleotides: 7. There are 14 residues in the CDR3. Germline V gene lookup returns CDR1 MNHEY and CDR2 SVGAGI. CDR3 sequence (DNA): TGTGCCAGCAGTCTGCTAGGGGGCTACTACGAGCAGTACCTC. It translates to CASSLLGGYYEQYL.

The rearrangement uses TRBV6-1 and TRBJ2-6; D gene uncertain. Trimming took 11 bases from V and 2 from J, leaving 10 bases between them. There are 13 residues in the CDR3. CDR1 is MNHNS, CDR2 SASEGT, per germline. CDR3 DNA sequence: TGTGCCGGTCTACATACTGGGGCCAACGTCCTGACTTTC. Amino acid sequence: CAGLHTGANVLTF.